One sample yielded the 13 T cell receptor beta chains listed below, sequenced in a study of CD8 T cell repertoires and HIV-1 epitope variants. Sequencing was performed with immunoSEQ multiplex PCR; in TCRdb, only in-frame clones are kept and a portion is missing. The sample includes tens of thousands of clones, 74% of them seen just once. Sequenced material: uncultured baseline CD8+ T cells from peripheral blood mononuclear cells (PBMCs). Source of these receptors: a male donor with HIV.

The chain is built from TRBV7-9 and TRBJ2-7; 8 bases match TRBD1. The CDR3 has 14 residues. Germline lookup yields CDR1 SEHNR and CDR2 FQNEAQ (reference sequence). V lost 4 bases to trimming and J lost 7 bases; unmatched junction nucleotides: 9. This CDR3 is CASSSTTGAGEQYF. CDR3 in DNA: TGTGCCAGCAGCTCCACGACAGGGGCGGGAGAGCAGTACTTC.

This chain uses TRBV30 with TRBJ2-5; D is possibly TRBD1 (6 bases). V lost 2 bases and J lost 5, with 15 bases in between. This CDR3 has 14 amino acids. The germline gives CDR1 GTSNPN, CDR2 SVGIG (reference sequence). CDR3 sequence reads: CAWSSDRLGETQYF. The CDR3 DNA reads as TGTGCCTGGAGTTCAGACAGGTTAGGGGAGACCCAGTACTTC.

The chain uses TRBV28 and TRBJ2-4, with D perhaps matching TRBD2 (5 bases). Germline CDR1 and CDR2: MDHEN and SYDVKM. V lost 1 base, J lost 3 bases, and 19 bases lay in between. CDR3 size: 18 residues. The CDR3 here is CASSLFRRATDSKNIQYF. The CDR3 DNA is TGTGCCAGCAGTTTATTTCGGCGGGCTACGGATAGCAAAAACATTCAGTACTTC.

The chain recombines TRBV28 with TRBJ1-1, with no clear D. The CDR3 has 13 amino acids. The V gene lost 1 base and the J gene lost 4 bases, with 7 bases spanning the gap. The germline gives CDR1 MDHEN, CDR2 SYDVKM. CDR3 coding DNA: TGTGCCAGCAGTTTATTATCGAGCACTGAAGCTTTCTTT. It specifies CASSLLSSTEAFF.

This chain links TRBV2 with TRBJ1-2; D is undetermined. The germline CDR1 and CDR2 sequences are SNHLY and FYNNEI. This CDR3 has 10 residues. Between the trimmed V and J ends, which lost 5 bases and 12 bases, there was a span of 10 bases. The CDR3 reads CASSLHSHTF. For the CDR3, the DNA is TGTGCCAGCAGTCTACATAGTCACACCTTC.

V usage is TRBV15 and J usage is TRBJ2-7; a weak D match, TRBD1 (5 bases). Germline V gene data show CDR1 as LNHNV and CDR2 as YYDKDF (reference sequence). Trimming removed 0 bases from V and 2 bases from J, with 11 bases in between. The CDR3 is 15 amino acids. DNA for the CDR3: TGTGCCACCAGCAGAGAAAGGGGTTACCCCTACGAGCAGTACTTC. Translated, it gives CATSRERGYPYEQYF.

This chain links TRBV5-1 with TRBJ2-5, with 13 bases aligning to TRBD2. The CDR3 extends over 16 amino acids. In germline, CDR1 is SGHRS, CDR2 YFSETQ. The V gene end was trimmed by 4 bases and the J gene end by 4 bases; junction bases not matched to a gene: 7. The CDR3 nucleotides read TGCGCCAGCAGCCATAAGACTAGCGGGGGGACAGAGACCCAGTACTTC. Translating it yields CASSHKTSGGTETQYF.

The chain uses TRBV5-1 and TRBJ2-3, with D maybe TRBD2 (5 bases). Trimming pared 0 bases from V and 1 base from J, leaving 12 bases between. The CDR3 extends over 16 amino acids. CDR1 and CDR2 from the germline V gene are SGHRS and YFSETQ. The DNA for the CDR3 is TGCGCCAGCAGCTTGGCCGGGGTAGCAGGCACAGATACGCAGTATTTT. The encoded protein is CASSLAGVAGTDTQYF.

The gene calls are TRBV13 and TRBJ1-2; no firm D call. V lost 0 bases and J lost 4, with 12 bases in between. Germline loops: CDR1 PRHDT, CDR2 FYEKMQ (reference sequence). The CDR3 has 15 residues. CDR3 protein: CASSLGVFGSYGYTF. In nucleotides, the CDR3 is TGTGCCAGCAGCTTAGGCGTCTTTGGGAGCTATGGCTACACCTTC.

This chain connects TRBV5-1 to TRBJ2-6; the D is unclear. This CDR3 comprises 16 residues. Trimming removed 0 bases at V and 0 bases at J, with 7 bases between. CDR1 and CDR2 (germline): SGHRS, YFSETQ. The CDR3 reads CASSLGRFSGANVLTF. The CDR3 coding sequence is TGCGCCAGCAGCTTGGGTCGCTTCTCTGGGGCCAACGTCCTGACTTTC.

The CDR3 nucleotides are TGTGCCAGCTCACCACCGACCGCTGAGGGAGAGACCCAGTACTTC. Translating gives CASSPPTAEGETQYF. This rearrangement joins TRBV18 to TRBJ2-5; a weak D match, TRBD2 (5 bases). Trimming took 0 bases from V and 4 from J, leaving 12 bases between them. The CDR3 runs to 15 residues. The germline CDR1 and CDR2 sequences are KGHSH and LQKENI.

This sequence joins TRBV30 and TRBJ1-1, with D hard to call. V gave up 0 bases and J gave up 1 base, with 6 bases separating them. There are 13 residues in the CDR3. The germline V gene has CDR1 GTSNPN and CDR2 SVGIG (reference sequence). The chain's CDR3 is CAWSVLANTEAFF. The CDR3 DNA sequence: TGTGCCTGGAGTGTCTTAGCGAACACTGAAGCTTTCTTT.

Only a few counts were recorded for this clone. CDR3 nucleotide sequence: TGTGCCAGCAGCTTAGTGAGCGGGGGGCCCAATGAGCAGTTCTTC. Its protein product is CASSLVSGGPNEQFF. V is TRBV7-9 and J is TRBJ2-1; 9 positions agree with TRBD2. CDR1 is SEHNR, CDR2 FQNEAQ, per germline (reference sequence). J lost 6 bases, V lost 1 base, and 4 bases had no gene match. This CDR3 has 15 residues.